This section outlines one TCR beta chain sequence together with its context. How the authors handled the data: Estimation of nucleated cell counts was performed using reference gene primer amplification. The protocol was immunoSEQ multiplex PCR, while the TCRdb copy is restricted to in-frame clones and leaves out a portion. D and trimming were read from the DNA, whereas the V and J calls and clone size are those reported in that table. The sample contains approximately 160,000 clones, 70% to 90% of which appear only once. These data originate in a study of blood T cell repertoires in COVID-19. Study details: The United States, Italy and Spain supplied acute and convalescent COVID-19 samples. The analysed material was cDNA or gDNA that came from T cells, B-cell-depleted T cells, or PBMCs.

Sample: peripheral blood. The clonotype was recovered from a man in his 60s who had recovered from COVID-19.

CDR3 sequence (DNA): TGTGCCAGCTCTACTATTAACGGCCAAGCTTTCTTT. Amino acid sequence: CASSTINGQAFF. The chain links TRBV9 to TRBJ1-1; D not resolved. V lost 7 bases and J lost 9, with 16 bases in between. Germline V gene sequence: CDR1 SGDLS, CDR2 YYNGEE. The CDR3 extends over 12 amino acids.